Presented here are 31 T cell receptor beta chains from one specimen sequenced in a study of cytomegalovirus exposure and HLA in healthy donors. Profiled with immunoSEQ multiplex PCR; TCRdb holds only in-frame clones, not every one. The repertoire holds approximately 280,000 clones, with approximately 86% as singletons. Source material: PBMCs. The receptors originated from a woman under 30 in good health and CMV-seronegative.

This chain connects TRBV19 to TRBJ1-1, with 8 bases that match TRBD1. J gave up 5 bases and V 6 bases, and 8 bases lay outside the gene matches. The germline V gene has CDR1 LNHDA and CDR2 SQIVND (reference sequence). CDR3 size: 14 residues. CDR3 protein: CASRDGQGWTEAFF. The CDR3 DNA follows: TGTGCCAGTAGGGACGGACAGGGATGGACTGAAGCTTTCTTT. The variable domain in full, completed from reference TRBV19 and TRBJ1-1, reads DGGITQSPKYLFRKEGQNVTLSCEQNLNHDAMYWYRQDPGQGLRLIYYSQIVNDFQKGDIAEGYSVSREKKESFPLTVTSAQKNPTAFYLCASRDGQGWTEAFFGQGTRLTVV.

The J gene is TRBJ1-5, the V gene TRBV27, with D unclear. Between the trimmed V and J ends, which lost 5 bases and 3 bases, there was a span of 14 bases. The CDR3 is 15 amino acids. Germline CDR1 reads MNHEY; CDR2 reads SMNVEV (reference sequence). The CDR3 bases are TGTGCCAGCAGTCCCAGTACCGAATACAATCAGCCCCAGCATTTT. It encodes CASSPSTEYNQPQHF.

The chain uses TRBV28 and TRBJ1-2, with TRBD1 as a possible D gene (5 bases). The CDR3 length is 12 residues. Trimming removed 6 bases at V and 7 bases at J, with 12 bases between. Germline V gives CDR1 MDHEN, CDR2 SYDVKM. The DNA of the CDR3 is TGTGCCAGCAGCCAGGGTTGGGGTGGCTACACCTTC. This translates into CASSQGWGGYTF.

The chain is built from TRBV27 and TRBJ2-7; a possible D gene is TRBD1 (6 bases). V dropped 5 bases and J dropped 3 bases, with 11 bases sitting between them. There are 13 residues in the CDR3. CDR1 and CDR2 (germline): MNHEY, SMNVEV (reference sequence). The CDR3 sequence is CASSNQGLYEQYF. The CDR3 DNA is TGTGCCAGCAGTAATCAGGGGCTCTACGAGCAGTACTTC.

This chain links TRBV7-6 with TRBJ2-1; D gene unclear. Trimming removed 1 base from V and 6 bases from J, with 13 bases in between. The germline V gene encodes CDR1 SGHVS and CDR2 FNYEAQ. CDR3 length: 15 residues. In DNA, the CDR3 is TGTGCCAGCAGCTTAGGGGCGTTGGTGATCAATGAGCAGTTCTTC. Protein product: CASSLGALVINEQFF.

The J gene is TRBJ2-2, the V gene TRBV6-6, with D possibly TRBD1 on 5 matching bases. Germline V gene lookup returns CDR1 MNHNY and CDR2 SVGAGI (reference sequence). The CDR3 loop spans 15 amino acids. V was shortened by 6 bases and J by 0 bases, with 11 bases between the two germline ends. The CDR3 DNA sequence: TGTGCCAGCAGAGGGTTGGGGCCGAACACCGGGGAGCTGTTTTTT. Its translation is CASRGLGPNTGELFF.

The chain employs TRBV15 and TRBJ2-7; 7 bases line up with TRBD1. Germline trimming cut 0 bases from V and 3 bases from J; bases unmatched to any gene: 14. The length of the CDR3 is 18 residues. Germline V lookup: CDR1 LNHNV, CDR2 YYDKDF (reference sequence). The CDR3 region is CATSRDCPTGPTFYEQYF. CDR3 nucleotides: TGTGCCACCAGCAGAGATTGCCCGACAGGGCCAACCTTCTACGAGCAGTACTTC.

This clone was counted many times. The rearrangement joins TRBV7-9 to TRBJ2-7, with 9 bases fitting TRBD1. Germline CDR1 SEHNR, CDR2 FQNEAQ (reference sequence). The V gene end was trimmed by 1 base and the J gene end by 4 bases; junction bases not matched to a gene: 5. The CDR3 length is 15 residues. The DNA for the CDR3 is TGTGCCAGCAGCTTAGACAGGGGGCATAGTTACGAGCAGTACTTC. Translation gives CASSLDRGHSYEQYF.

The rearrangement joins TRBV27 to TRBJ2-7; 11 bases fit TRBD1. The J segment lost 6 bases and the V segment lost 3 bases, leaving 4 bases of the junction unmatched. From germline, CDR1 is MNHEY and CDR2 SMNVEV (reference sequence). This CDR3 contains 14 residues. The CDR3 here is CASSFGTGGPEQYF. The CDR3 DNA reads TGTGCCAGCAGTTTTGGGACAGGGGGTCCCGAGCAGTACTTC.

CDR3 in amino acids: CASRRDSSYNSPLHF. DNA of the CDR3: TGTGCCAGCAGGCGGGACAGCTCTTATAATTCACCCCTCCACTTT. This chain links TRBV6-4 with TRBJ1-6; 7 nucleotides line up with TRBD1. The trim removed 6 bases at V and 4 bases at J, leaving 6 bases unmatched. The CDR3 runs to 15 residues. Looked up from germline, CDR1 is MRHNA and CDR2 is SNTAGT.

In this sample, this clone turned up once. The chain couples TRBV9 to TRBJ1-3; D remains ambiguous. With 6 bases removed from V and 0 bases from J, the gap between germline ends came to 19 bases. The CDR3 has 17 residues. Per germline, CDR1 SGDLS and CDR2 YYNGEE. This chain's CDR3 is CASIFAPPYRSGNTIYF. CDR3 bases: TGTGCCAGCATCTTCGCGCCCCCGTACCGCTCTGGAAACACCATATATTTT.

The rearrangement joins TRBV6-4 to TRBJ2-3; unclear D gene. V dropped 4 bases and J dropped 4 bases, with 9 bases sitting between them. Germline CDR1 is MRHNA and CDR2 is SNTAGT. The CDR3 length is 13 residues. The CDR3 nucleotides are TGTGCCAGCAGTGGGTCCCCGGCAGATACGCAGTATTTT. Translation gives CASSGSPADTQYF.

The V call is TRBV7-9, the J call TRBJ1-2; 9 nucleotides align to TRBD1. The CDR3 loop spans 14 amino acids. The germline CDR1 and CDR2 sequences are SEHNR and FQNEAQ (reference sequence). V was pared by 3 bases and J by 5 bases, with 4 bases of the junction left unmatched. CDR3 nucleotide sequence: TGTGCCAGCAGCTTGGGGACAGGGCCTTATGGCTACACCTTC. As protein: CASSLGTGPYGYTF.

The chain is built from TRBV13 and TRBJ2-5, with a tentative D call TRBD2 (6 bases). The CDR3 is made up of 14 amino acids. Deletions cut 5 bases from V and 5 bases from J, with 15 bases between. Per the germline V gene, CDR1 is PRHDT and CDR2 is FYEKMQ (reference sequence). This CDR3 is CASSPEGPGETQYF. The CDR3 DNA reads TGTGCCAGCAGCCCGGAGGGCCCCGGGGAGACCCAGTACTTC.

The chain has TRBV5-1 and TRBJ1-2, with D possibly being TRBD1 (5 bases). Germline V CDR1 and CDR2: SGHRS, YFSETQ. The CDR3 has 16 residues. Trimming cost V 4 bases and J 6 bases, with 22 bases left between them. The CDR3 is CASSGAPQTKKDGYTF. The CDR3 DNA is TGCGCCAGCAGCGGGGCCCCGCAGACGAAAAAGGATGGCTACACCTTC.

V and J are TRBV4-2 and TRBJ2-1; possible D gene TRBD2, 6 bases. Germline CDR1 is LGHNA and CDR2 is YNFKEQ. Trimming removed 1 base from V and 8 bases from J, with 15 bases in between. The CDR3 contains 15 residues. CDR3 amino acids: CASSQVTSGGYEQFF. The CDR3 DNA reads as TGTGCCAGCAGCCAAGTGACTAGTGGAGGCTATGAGCAGTTCTTC.

The V call is TRBV27, the J call TRBJ2-3, with 8 bases that match TRBD2. This CDR3 is built from 15 residues. In germline, CDR1 is MNHEY, CDR2 SMNVEV (reference sequence). Trimming took 7 bases from V and 3 from J; bases not matched to a gene: 9. The CDR3 here is CASTFGGGITDTQYF. Here the CDR3 DNA reads TGTGCCAGCACCTTCGGCGGGGGGATAACAGATACGCAGTATTTT.

The V and J genes are TRBV7-8 and TRBJ1-2; D perhaps matches TRBD1 (6 bases). Germline V CDR1 and CDR2: SGHVS, FQNEAQ. With 5 bases removed from V and 4 bases from J, the gap between germline ends came to 14 bases. The CDR3 contains 14 residues. The CDR3 DNA reads as TGTGCCAGCAGCCCCCGAGGACAGAGCTATGGCTACACCTTC. This codes for CASSPRGQSYGYTF.

The chain combines TRBV6-4 with TRBJ2-2; D uncertain. Looked up from germline, CDR1 is MRHNA and CDR2 is SNTAGT. Trimming stripped 2 bases from V and 5 bases from J, with 12 bases between. CDR3 length: 15 amino acids. The CDR3 DNA follows: TGTGCCAGCAGTGACCAACCTTACGGGACCGGGGAGCTGTTTTTT. It yields the protein CASSDQPYGTGELFF.

Note on this clone: Other nucleotide sequences from this sample produce the same CDR3. The chain carries TRBV27 and TRBJ2-3; unclear D gene. Deletions cut 5 bases from V and 0 bases from J, with 3 bases between. This CDR3 region has 12 residues. Germline V CDR1 and CDR2: MNHEY, SMNVEV (reference sequence). The CDR3: CASSPSTDTQYF. CDR3 DNA sequence: TGTGCCAGCAGTCCGAGCACAGATACGCAGTATTTT.

The chain has TRBV27 and TRBJ1-2; 11 bases map to TRBD1. Losses at the gene ends were 4 bases for V and 8 bases for J; bases not matched to a gene: 3. This CDR3 is 13 amino acids long. Germline V gene lookup returns CDR1 MNHEY and CDR2 SMNVEV (reference sequence). CDR3 nucleotides: TGTGCCAGCAGTTGGACAGGGGGCAGGGGCTACACCTTC. Translating gives CASSWTGGRGYTF.

This clone was recorded only once. The chain joins TRBV19 to TRBJ2-5; D is perhaps TRBD2 (5 bases). This CDR3 has 15 amino acids. CDR1 and CDR2 (germline): LNHDA, SQIVND (reference sequence). V was shortened by 5 bases and J by 2 bases, with 15 bases between the two germline ends. The CDR3 DNA follows: TGTGCCAGTAGTTCGGGATTCCCCGGGCAAGAGACCCAGTACTTC. Translated: CASSSGFPGQETQYF.

The chain employs TRBV28 and TRBJ1-2; no definite D call. The ends were cut back, 3 bases at V and 5 bases at J, with 7 bases in the middle. The germline V gene encodes CDR1 MDHEN and CDR2 SYDVKM. The CDR3 runs to 12 residues. The CDR3 DNA sequence: TGTGCCAGCAGTTTGGGCAGGTATGGCTACACCTTC. It specifies CASSLGRYGYTF.

The genes are TRBV6-4 and TRBJ1-1; a possible D gene is TRBD1 (6 bases). Trimming shortened V by 2 bases and J by 1 base, and 11 bases separated the two germline ends. Germline CDR1 reads MRHNA; CDR2 reads SNTAGT. The CDR3 spans 15 residues. DNA for the CDR3: TGTGCCAGCAGTGACGCCGGGACACCGAACACTGAAGCTTTCTTT. Protein product: CASSDAGTPNTEAFF.

The rearrangement links TRBV27 to TRBJ2-1; D unclear. V lost 7 bases and J lost 4, with 17 bases in between. Germline lookup yields CDR1 MNHEY and CDR2 SMNVEV (reference sequence). The CDR3 spans 15 residues. The DNA of the CDR3 is TGTGCCAGCACCTCGGAAACCTTGACATACAATGAGCAGTTCTTC. This translates into CASTSETLTYNEQFF.

This chain links TRBV5-1 with TRBJ1-2; D gene uncertain. Deletions cut 4 bases from V and 2 bases from J, with 12 bases between. Germline assignment: CDR1 SGHRS and CDR2 YFSETQ. This CDR3 has 14 amino acids. The CDR3 bases are TGCGCCAGCAGCCGAGGCAGCCTCAACTATGGCTACACCTTC. Encoded protein: CASSRGSLNYGYTF. The whole variable domain, filled in from reference TRBV5-1 and TRBJ1-2, reads KAGVTQTPRYLIKTRGQQVTLSCSPISGHRSVSWYQQTPGQGLQFLFEYFSETQRNKGNFPGRFSGRQFSNSRSEMNVSTLELGDSALYLCASSRGSLNYGYTFGSGTRLTVV.

This rearrangement joins TRBV11-3 to TRBJ1-2, with TRBD1 matching over 9 bases. V shed 8 bases and J 6 bases; nucleotides not matched to a gene: 7. CDR1 is SGHNT and CDR2 is YENEEA in the germline V gene. The CDR3 length is 13 residues. For the CDR3, the DNA is TGTGCCAGCGCGAGGACAGGGGCCCATGGCTACACCTTC. It specifies CASARTGAHGYTF.

V gene TRBV5-1 combines with J gene TRBJ2-7; 8 bases match TRBD1. There are 15 residues in the CDR3. V gave up 4 bases and J gave up 0 bases; unmatched junction bases: 6. Germline CDR1 and CDR2: SGHRS and YFSETQ. CDR3 protein: CASSADRGRSYEQYF. CDR3 DNA sequence: TGCGCCAGCAGCGCCGACAGGGGCCGCTCCTACGAGCAGTACTTC.

CDR3 coding DNA: TGTGCCAGTAAGGTGACAGGGAGGACTGAAGCTTTCTTT. It yields the protein CASKVTGRTEAFF. This chain links TRBV19 with TRBJ1-1; 7 nucleotides align to TRBD1. Germline assignment: CDR1 LNHDA and CDR2 SQIVND (reference sequence). V shed 7 bases, J shed 5 bases, and the junction held 7 bases outside the gene matches. The length of the CDR3 is 13 residues.

The chain recombines TRBV6-1 with TRBJ2-3; TRBD1 matches at 9 bases. The germline V gene has CDR1 MNHNS and CDR2 SASEGT. Trimming cost V 2 bases and J 4 bases; bases outside gene matches: 1. The CDR3 sequence is 14 residues long. CDR3: CASSERQGADTQYF. Written as DNA, the CDR3 is TGTGCCAGCAGTGAAAGACAGGGGGCAGATACGCAGTATTTT.

This clone was recorded only once. The chain links TRBV25-1 to TRBJ2-5; 7 positions agree with TRBD1. The CDR3 extends over 15 amino acids. The V gene end was trimmed by 4 bases and the J gene end by 7 bases; junction bases not matched to a gene: 12. Germline V lookup: CDR1 MGHDK, CDR2 SYGVNS. The CDR3 reads CASSAPGTVDRTQYF. The CDR3 region has the DNA TGTGCCAGCAGTGCCCCCGGGACAGTTGATAGGACCCAGTACTTC. Combining the CDR3 with reference TRBV25-1 and TRBJ2-5 gives the whole variable domain EADIYQTPRYLVIGTGKKITLECSQTMGHDKMYWYQQDPGMELHLIHYSYGVNSTEKGDLSSESTVSRIRTEHFPLTLESARPSHTSQYLCASSAPGTVDRTQYFGPGTRLLVL.